This T cell receptor beta chain stems from a study of vaccination and CD4 T cells after COVID-19. Study-wide context: Nasal swab PCR detected SARS-CoV-2 in convalescent patients, who comprised 9 or 10 mild cases and one severe case.

Points on this clonotype: Its antigen is not identified.

V gave up 6 bases and J gave up 5 bases, with 10 bases separating them. CDR1 is SGHTA and CDR2 is FQGNSA in the germline V gene. The CDR3 contains 12 residues. The treatment: roughly 10-day PBMC culture with coronavirus spike peptide pools or control peptides (ViraFEST assay). In the ViraFEST assay, peptide-pool expansion preceded TCR sequencing of expanded clonotypes. The Oncomine TCR Beta short-read assay generated sequence data from the DNA of cultured CD4+ T cells. It was from cultured CD4+ T cells that genomic DNA was extracted. MiXCR was run by TCRdb on the PCR reads, yielding one entry per CDR3 protein. The sample consists of about 12,000 distinct CDR3 sequences, 64% of them appearing once.

The receptor's source is a human donor who had recovered from COVID-19. The sample comprised CD4+ T cells from blood, cultured in vitro. This rearrangement joins TRBV7-2 to TRBJ2-5; D unclear. For the CDR3, the DNA is TGTGCCAGCAGTCAGAACGGGGAGACCCAGTACTTC. Translated, it gives CASSQNGETQYF.